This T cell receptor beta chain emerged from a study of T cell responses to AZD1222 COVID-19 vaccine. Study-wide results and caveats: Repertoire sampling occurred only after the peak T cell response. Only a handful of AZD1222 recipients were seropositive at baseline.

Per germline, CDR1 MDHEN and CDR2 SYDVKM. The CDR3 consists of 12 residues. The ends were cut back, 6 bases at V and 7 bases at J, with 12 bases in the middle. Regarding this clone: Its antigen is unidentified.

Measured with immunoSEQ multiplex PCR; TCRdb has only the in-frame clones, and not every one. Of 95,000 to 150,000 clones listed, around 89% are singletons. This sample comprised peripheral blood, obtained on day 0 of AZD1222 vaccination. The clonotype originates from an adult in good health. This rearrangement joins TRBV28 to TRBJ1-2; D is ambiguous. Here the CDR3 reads CASRLPPGGYTF. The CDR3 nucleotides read TGTGCCAGCAGACTCCCCCCTGGTGGCTACACCTTC.